The present T cell receptor (beta chain) was sequenced within a study of beta chain features in type 1 diabetes. Notes on the study in general: A closer apparent resemblance between naive, central memory and Treg TCRB repertoires was seen in patients than in healthy donors. Shorter TCRB CDR3s, moderately but significantly so, were found in Type 1 diabetes patients in all four CD4+ subsets.

A word on this clone: Its antigen is currently unknown. The same CDR3 arises from other DNA sequences in this sample as well.

All of the isolated RNA was reverse transcribed, so expressed TCRB transcripts were sequenced. An average of around 3.5 million reads was obtained for naive, central memory and regulatory T cell samples. The assay was immunoSEQ multiplex PCR, and TCRdb's table has in-frame clones only and misses some. The sample yields some 160,000 clones, roughly 9% seen once. V was clipped by 5 bases and J by 3 bases, with 10 bases between them. Germline V CDR1 and CDR2: SEHNR, FQNEAQ (reference sequence). The CDR3 sequence is 13 residues long. The sequence was obtained from a woman aged 25 to 39 with type 1 diabetes. This chain uses TRBV7-9 with TRBJ1-1; D remains unclear. The sample consisted of central memory CD4+ T cells from blood. The CDR3 region has the DNA TGTGCCAGCAGCCACGGTCCCGACACTGAAGCTTTCTTT. It specifies CASSHGPDTEAFF.